This T cell receptor beta chain is drawn from a study of cytomegalovirus exposure and HLA in healthy donors. General study findings and limits: The authors later linked a missense DCLRE1C variant to TCR beta V- and J-gene trimming.

As to this clone: Its cognate antigen is unknown.

J gave up 1 base and V 5 bases, and 3 bases lay outside the gene matches. Germline values: CDR1 SGHNT, CDR2 YYREEE (reference sequence). The CDR3 has 13 amino acids. It was with 60 Vbeta and 13 Jbeta primers that the PCR ran. The assay was immunoSEQ multiplex PCR, and TCRdb's table has in-frame clones only and misses some. The profile shows 180,000 or so clones, around 80% of them singletons. The source is a man between 18 and 29 years old in good health and CMV-seronegative. Sample: PBMCs. The rearrangement links TRBV5-4 to TRBJ2-7; 7 bases align to TRBD1. The CDR3 nucleotides are TGTGCCAGCAGGACGGACAGGTCCTACGAGCAGTACTTC. Translating gives CASRTDRSYEQYF.